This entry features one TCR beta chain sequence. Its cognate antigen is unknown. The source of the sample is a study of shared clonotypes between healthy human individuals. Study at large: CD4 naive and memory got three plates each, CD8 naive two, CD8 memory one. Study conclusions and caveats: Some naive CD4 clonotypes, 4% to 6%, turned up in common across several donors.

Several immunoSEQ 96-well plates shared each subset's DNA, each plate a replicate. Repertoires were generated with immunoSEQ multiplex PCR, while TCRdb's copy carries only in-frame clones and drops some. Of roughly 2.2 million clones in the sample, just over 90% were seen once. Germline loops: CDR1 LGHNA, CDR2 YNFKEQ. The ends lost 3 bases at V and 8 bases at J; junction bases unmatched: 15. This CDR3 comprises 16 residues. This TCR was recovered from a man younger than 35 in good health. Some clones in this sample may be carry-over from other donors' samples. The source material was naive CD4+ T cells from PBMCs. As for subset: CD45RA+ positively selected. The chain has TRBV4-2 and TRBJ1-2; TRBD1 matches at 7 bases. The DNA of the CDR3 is TGTGCCAGCAGCCAGGGGGGACAGCGTTCAAGTCCCGGCTACACCTTC. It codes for CASSQGGQRSSPGYTF.